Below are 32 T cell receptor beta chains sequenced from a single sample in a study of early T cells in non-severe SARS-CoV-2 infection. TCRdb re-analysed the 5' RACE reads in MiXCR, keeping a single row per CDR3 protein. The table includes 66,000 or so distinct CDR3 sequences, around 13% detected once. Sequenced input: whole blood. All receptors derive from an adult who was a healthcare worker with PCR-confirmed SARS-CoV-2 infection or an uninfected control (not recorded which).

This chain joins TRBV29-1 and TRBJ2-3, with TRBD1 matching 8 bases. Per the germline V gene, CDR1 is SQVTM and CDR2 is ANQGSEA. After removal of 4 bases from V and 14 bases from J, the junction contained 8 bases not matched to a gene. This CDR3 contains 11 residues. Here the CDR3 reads CSVVRTGTGYF. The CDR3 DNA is TGCAGCGTTGTGAGGACGGGGACAGGGTATTTT.

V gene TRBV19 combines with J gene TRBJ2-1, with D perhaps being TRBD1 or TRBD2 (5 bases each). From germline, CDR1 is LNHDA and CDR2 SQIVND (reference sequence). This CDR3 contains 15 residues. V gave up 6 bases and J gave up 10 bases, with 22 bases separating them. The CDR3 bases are TGTGCCAGTAGACCCCCGGGACGACCCGAGGGGGAGCAGTTCTTC. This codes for CASRPPGRPEGEQFF.

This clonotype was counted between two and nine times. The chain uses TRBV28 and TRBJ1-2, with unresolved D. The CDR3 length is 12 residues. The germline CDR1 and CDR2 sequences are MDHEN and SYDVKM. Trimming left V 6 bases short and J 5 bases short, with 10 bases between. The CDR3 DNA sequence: TGTGCCAGCAGCTCTAACAAATATGGCTACACCTTC. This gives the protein CASSSNKYGYTF.

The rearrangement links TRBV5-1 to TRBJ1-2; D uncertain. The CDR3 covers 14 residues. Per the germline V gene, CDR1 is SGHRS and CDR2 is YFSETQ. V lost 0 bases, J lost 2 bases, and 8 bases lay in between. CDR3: CASSLGGPNYGYTF. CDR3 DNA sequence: TGCGCCAGCAGCTTGGGAGGACCCAACTATGGCTACACCTTC.

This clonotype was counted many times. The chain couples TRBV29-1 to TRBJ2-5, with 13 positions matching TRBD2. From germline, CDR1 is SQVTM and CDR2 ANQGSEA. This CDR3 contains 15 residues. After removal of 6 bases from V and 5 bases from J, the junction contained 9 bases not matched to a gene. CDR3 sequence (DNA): TGCAGCGTCGAACCGACTAGCGGGAGGTCGGAGACCCAGTACTTC. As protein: CSVEPTSGRSETQYF. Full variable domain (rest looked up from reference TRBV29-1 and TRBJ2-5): SAVISQKPSRDICQRGTSLTIQCQVDSQVTMMFWYRQQPGQSLTLIATANQGSEATYESGFVIDKFPISRPNLTFSTLTVSNMSPEDSSIYLCSVEPTSGRSETQYFGPGTRLLVL.

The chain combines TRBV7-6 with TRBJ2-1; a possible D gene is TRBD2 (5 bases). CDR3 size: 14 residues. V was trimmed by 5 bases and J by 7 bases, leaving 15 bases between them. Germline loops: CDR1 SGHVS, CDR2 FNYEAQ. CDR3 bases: TGTGCCAGCAGCCTAGGACTCCCCGGGAATGAGCAGTTCTTC. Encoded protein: CASSLGLPGNEQFF.

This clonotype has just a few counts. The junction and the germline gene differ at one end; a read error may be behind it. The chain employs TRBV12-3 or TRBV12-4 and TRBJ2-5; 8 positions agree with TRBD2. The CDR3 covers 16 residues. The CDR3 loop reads CASSSPGREGQGTQYF. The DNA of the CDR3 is TGTGCCAGCAGTTCCCCTGGCCGGGAGGGCCAAGGGACCCAGTACTTC.

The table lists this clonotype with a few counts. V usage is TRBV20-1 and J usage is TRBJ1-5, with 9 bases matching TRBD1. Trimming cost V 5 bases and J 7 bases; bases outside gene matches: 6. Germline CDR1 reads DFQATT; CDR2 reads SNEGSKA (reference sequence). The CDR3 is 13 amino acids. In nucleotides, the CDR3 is TGCAGTGCTGTGCGACAGGGGGGACAGCCCCAGCATTTT. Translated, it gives CSAVRQGGQPQHF.

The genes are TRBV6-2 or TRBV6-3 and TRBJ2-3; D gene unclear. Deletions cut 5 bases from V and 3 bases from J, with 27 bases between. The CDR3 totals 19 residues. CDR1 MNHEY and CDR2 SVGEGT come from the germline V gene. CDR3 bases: TGTGCCAGCAGTCCTCCCCGAACCGGGCCTCCGGCGAGAACAGATACGCAGTATTTT. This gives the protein CASSPPRTGPPARTDTQYF.

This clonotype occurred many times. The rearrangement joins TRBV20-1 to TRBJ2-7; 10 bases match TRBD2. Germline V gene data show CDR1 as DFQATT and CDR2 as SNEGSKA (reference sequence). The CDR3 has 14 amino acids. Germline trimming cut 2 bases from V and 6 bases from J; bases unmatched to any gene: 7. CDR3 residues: CSARKGSGRIEQYF. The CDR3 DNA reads TGCAGTGCTAGAAAAGGTAGCGGGAGGATCGAGCAGTACTTC.

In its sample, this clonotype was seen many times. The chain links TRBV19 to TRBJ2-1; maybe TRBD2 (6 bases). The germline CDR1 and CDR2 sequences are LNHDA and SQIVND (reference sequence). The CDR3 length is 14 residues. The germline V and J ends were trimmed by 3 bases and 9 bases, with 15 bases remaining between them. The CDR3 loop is CASSILGGNGEQFF. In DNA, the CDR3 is TGTGCCAGTAGTATTCTGGGCGGGAACGGTGAGCAGTTCTTC.

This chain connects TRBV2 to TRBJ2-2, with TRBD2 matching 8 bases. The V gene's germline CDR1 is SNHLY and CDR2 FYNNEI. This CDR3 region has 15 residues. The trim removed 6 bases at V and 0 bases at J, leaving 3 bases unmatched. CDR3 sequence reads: CASSAGRANTGELFF. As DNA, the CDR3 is TGTGCCAGCAGCGCCGGGAGGGCGAACACCGGGGAGCTGTTTTTT.

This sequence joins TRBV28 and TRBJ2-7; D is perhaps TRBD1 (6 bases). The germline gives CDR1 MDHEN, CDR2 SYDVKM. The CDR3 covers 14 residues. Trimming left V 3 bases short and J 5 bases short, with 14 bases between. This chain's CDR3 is CASSFLQGNDEQYF. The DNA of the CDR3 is TGTGCCAGCAGTTTTCTACAGGGAAACGACGAGCAGTACTTC.

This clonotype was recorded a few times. The CDR3: CASSSQGPNTGELFF. CDR3 bases: TGTGCCAGCAGCTCGCAGGGTCCGAACACCGGGGAGCTGTTTTTT. The chain employs TRBV5-6 and TRBJ2-2; D may be TRBD1 (5 bases). CDR3 length: 15 amino acids. Trimming removed 3 bases at V and 0 bases at J, with 9 bases between. Germline V gene data show CDR1 as SGHDT and CDR2 as YYEEEE.

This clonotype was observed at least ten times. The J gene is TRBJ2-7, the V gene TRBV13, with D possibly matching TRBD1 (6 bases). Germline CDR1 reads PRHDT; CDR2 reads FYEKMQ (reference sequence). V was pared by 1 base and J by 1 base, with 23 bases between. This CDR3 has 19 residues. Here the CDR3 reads CASSLVKTPWDTLSYEQYF. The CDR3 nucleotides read TGTGCCAGCAGCTTAGTCAAGACCCCATGGGACACCTTGTCCTACGAGCAGTACTTC.

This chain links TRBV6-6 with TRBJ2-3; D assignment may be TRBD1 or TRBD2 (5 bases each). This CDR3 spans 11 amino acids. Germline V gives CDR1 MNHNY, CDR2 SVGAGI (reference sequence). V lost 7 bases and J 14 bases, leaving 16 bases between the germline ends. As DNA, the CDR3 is TGTGCCAGCAAAAATGGTGAGGGGAGGTATTTT. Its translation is CASKNGEGRYF.

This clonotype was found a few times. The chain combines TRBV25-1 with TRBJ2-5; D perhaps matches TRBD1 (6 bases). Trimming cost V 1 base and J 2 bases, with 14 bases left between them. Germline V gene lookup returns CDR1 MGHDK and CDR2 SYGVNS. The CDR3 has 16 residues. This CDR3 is CASSEWTATEQETQYF. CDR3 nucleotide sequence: TGTGCCAGCAGTGAATGGACAGCGACCGAACAAGAGACCCAGTACTTC.

CDR3 sequence (DNA): TGTGCCAGCTCAGAGAACGTAGGAGCGGGAGGCTACGAGCAGTACTTC. Translating gives CASSENVGAGGYEQYF. V usage is TRBV18 and J usage is TRBJ2-7; 9 bases map to TRBD2. There are 16 residues in the CDR3. Germline V gene lookup returns CDR1 KGHSH and CDR2 LQKENI. After removal of 5 bases from V and 3 bases from J, the junction contained 11 bases not matched to a gene.

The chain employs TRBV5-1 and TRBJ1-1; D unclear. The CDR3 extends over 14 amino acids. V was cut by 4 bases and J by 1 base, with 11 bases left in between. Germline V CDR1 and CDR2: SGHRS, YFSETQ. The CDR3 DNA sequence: TGCGCCAGCAGCCGGGATGGAGGGAACACTGAAGCTTTCTTT. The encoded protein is CASSRDGGNTEAFF.

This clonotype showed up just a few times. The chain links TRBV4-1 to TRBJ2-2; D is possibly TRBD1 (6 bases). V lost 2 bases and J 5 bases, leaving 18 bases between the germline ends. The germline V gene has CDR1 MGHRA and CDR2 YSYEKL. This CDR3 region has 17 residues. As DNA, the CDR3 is TGCGCCAGCAGCCAATCGCCCACAGGGAGAGTGACCGGGGAGCTGTTTTTT. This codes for CASSQSPTGRVTGELFF.

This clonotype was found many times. The CDR3: CSASIVGYEQYF. The CDR3 region has the DNA TGCAGTGCTAGCATAGTGGGCTACGAGCAGTACTTC. The rearrangement joins TRBV20-1 to TRBJ2-7; D ambiguous. Trimming took off 3 bases at V and 3 bases at J, with 9 bases between the two ends. CDR3 length equals 12 residues. CDR1 and CDR2 from the germline V gene are DFQATT and SNEGSKA (reference sequence).

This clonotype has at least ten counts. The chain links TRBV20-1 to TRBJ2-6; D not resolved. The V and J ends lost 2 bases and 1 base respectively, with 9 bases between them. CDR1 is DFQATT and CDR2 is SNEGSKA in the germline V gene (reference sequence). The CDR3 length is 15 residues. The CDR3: CSARSTRSGANVLTF. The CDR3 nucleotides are TGCAGTGCTAGATCAACACGTTCTGGGGCCAACGTCCTGACTTTC.

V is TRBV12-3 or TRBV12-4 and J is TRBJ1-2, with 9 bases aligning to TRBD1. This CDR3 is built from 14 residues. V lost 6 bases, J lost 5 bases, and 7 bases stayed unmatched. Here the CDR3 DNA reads TGTGCCAGCAGCCCAAAGACAGGGGGTTATGGCTACACCTTC. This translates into CASSPKTGGYGYTF.

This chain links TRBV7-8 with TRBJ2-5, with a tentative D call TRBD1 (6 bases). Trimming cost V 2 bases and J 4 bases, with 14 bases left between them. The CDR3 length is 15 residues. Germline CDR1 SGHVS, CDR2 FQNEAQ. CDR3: CASSLLRTVSETQYF. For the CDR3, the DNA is TGTGCCAGCAGCTTACTTAGGACAGTTTCAGAGACCCAGTACTTC. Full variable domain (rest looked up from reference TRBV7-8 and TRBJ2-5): GAGVSQSPRYKVAKRGQDVALRCDPISGHVSLFWYQQALGQGPEFLTYFQNEAQLDKSGLPSDRFFAERPEGSVSTLKIQRTQQEDSAVYLCASSLLRTVSETQYFGPGTRLLVL.

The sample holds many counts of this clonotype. The CDR3 spells CASSLGGTGNEQFF. CDR3 bases: TGTGCCAGCAGCTTAGGGGGGACTGGGAATGAGCAGTTCTTC. V is TRBV7-3 and J is TRBJ2-1, with a possible D match to TRBD2 (6 bases). With 2 bases removed from V and 7 bases from J, the gap between germline ends came to 12 bases. The CDR3 is 14 residues long. The germline V gene has CDR1 SGHTA and CDR2 FQGTGA.

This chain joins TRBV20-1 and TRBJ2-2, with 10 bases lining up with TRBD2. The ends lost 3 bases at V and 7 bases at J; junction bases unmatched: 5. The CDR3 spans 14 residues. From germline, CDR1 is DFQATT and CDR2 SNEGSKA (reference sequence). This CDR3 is CSARLAGDHGELFF. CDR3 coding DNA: TGCAGTGCTAGGCTAGCGGGAGATCACGGGGAGCTGTTTTTT.

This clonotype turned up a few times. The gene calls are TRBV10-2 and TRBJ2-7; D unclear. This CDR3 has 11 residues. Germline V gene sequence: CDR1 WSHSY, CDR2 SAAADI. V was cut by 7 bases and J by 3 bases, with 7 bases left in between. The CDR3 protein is CASMRDYEQYF. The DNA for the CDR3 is TGCGCCAGCATGCGAGACTACGAGCAGTACTTC.

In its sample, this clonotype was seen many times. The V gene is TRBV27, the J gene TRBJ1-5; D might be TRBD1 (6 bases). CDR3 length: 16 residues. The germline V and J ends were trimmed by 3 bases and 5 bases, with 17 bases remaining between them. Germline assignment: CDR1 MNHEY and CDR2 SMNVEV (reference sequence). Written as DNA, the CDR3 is TGTGCCAGCAGTTTGGGGGCCGGATCTCGCTATCAGCCCCAGCATTTT. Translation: CASSLGAGSRYQPQHF.

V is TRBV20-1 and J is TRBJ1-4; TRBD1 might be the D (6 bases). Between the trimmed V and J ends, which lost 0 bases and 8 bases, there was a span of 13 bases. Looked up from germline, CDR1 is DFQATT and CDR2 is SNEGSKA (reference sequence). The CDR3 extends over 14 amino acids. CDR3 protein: CSARDPRGEEKLFF. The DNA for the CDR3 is TGCAGTGCTAGAGATCCCAGGGGCGAAGAAAAACTGTTTTTT.

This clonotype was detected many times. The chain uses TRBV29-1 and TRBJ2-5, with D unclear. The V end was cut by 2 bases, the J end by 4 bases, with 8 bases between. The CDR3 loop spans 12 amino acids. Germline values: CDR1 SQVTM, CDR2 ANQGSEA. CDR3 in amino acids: CSVENPRETQYF. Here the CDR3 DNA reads TGCAGCGTTGAAAACCCTAGAGAGACCCAGTACTTC.

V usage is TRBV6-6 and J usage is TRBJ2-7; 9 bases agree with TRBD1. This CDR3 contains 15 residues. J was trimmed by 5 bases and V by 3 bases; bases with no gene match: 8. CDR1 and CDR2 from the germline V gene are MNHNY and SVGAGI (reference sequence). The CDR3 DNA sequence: TGTGCCAGCAGTTATCCCGGGACAGGGAGAAACGAGCAGTACTTC. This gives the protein CASSYPGTGRNEQYF.

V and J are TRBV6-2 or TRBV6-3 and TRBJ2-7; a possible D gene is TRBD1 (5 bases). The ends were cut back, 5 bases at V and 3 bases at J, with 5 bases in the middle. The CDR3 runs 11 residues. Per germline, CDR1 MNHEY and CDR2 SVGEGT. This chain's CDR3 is CASSDSYEQYF. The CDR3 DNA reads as TGTGCCAGCAGTGACAGCTACGAGCAGTACTTC.